This T cell receptor (beta chain) was obtained from a study of CD8+ T cells in alopecia areata. This CDR3 has 13 amino acids. Trimming took 10 bases from V and 2 from J, leaving 12 bases between them. From germline, CDR1 is LNHDA and CDR2 SQIVND (reference sequence). This clone was observed a few times. Investigators isolated RNA and reverse transcribed it into cDNA to act as the sequencing template. Assay used: immunoSEQ multiplex PCR; TCRdb lists only in-frame clones, some missing. This sample yields over 100,000 clones, of which more than 40% are seen a single time; approximately 18% belongs to the top ten.

Sequences were derived from CD8+ T cells sorted from blood, sampled at week 0. V and J are TRBV19 and TRBJ1-5, with D hard to call. This receptor was identified in a human donor with alopecia areata. The CDR3 DNA reads TGTGCCACCCTTGGGGTGGGCAATCAGCCCCAGCATTTT. Translating gives CATLGVGNQPQHF.